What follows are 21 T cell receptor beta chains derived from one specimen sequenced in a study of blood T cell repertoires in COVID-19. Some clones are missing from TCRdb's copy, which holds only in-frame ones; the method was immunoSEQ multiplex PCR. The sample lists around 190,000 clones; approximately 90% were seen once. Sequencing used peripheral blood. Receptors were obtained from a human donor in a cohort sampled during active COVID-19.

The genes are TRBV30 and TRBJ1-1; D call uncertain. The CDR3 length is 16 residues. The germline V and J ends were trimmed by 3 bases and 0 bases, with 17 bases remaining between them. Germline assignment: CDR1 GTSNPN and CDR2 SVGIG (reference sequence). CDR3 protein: CAWSRLGRRLNTEAFF. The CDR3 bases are TGTGCCTGGAGCCGGCTCGGGAGACGTTTGAACACTGAAGCTTTCTTT. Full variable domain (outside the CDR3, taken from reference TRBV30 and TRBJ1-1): SQTIHQWPATLVQPVGSPLSLECTVEGTSNPNLYWYRQAAGRGLQLLFYSVGIGQISSEVPQNLSASRPQDRQFILSSKKLLLSDSGFYLCAWSRLGRRLNTEAFFGQGTRLTVV.

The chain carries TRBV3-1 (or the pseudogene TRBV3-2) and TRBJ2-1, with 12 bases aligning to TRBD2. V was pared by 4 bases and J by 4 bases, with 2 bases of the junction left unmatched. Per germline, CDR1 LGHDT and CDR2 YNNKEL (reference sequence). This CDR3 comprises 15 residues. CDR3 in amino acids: CASSPTSGGYNEQFF. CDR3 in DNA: TGTGCCAGCAGCCCGACTAGCGGGGGTTACAATGAGCAGTTCTTC.

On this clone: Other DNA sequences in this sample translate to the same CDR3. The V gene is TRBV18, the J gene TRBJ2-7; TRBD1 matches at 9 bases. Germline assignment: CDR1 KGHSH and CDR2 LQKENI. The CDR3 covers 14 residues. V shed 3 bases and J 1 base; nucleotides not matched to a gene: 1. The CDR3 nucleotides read TGTGCCAGCTCACCCGGGACAGGGTCCTACGAGCAGTACTTC. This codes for CASSPGTGSYEQYF. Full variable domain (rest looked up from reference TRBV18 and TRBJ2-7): NAGVMQNPRHLVRRRGQEARLRCSPMKGHSHVYWYRQLPEEGLKFMVYLQKENIIDESGMPKERFSAEFPKEGPSILRIQQVVRGDSAAYFCASSPGTGSYEQYFGPGTRLTVT.

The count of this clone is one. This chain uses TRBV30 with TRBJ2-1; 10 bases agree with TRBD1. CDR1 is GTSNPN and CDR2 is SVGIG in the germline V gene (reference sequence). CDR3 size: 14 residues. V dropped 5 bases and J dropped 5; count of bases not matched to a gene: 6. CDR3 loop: CAWAPGQGNNEQFF. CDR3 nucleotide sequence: TGTGCCTGGGCCCCGGGACAGGGGAACAATGAGCAGTTCTTC. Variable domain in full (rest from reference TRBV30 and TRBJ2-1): SQTIHQWPATLVQPVGSPLSLECTVEGTSNPNLYWYRQAAGRGLQLLFYSVGIGQISSEVPQNLSASRPQDRQFILSSKKLLLSDSGFYLCAWAPGQGNNEQFFGPGTRLTVL.

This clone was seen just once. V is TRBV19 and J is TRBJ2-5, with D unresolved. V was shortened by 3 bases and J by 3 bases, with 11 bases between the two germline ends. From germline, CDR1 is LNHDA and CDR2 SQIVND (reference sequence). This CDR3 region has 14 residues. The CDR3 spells CASSIGAWEETQYF. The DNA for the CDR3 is TGTGCCAGTAGTATCGGAGCGTGGGAAGAGACCCAGTACTTC.

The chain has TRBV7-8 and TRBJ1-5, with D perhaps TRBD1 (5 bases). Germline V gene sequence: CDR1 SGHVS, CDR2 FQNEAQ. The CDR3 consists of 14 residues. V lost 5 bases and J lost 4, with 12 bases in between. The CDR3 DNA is TGTGCCAGCAGCAAAGACAGTCTAAATCAGCCCCAGCATTTT. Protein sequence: CASSKDSLNQPQHF.

The chain's CDR3 is CASSYQVVVEDTQYF. The CDR3 DNA sequence: TGTGCCAGCAGCTACCAAGTCGTGGTAGAAGATACGCAGTATTTT. This chain uses TRBV7-2 with TRBJ2-3; D is ambiguous. The length of the CDR3 is 15 residues. V lost 4 bases and J lost 5, with 16 bases in between. Germline V gene sequence: CDR1 SGHTA, CDR2 FQGNSA.

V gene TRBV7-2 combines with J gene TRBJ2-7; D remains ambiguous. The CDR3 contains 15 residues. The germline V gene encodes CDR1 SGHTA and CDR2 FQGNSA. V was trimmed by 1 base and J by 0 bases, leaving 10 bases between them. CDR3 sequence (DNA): TGTGCCAGCAGCTTAGGGATGACATCCTCCTACGAGCAGTACTTC. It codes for CASSLGMTSSYEQYF.

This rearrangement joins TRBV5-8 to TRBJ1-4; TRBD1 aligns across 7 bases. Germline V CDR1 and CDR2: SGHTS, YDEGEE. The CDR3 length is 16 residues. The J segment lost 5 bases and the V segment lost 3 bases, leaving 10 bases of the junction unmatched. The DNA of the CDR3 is TGTGCCAGCAGCTCCTTTCTGACAGGGTCGAATGAAAAACTGTTTTTT. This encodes CASSSFLTGSNEKLFF.

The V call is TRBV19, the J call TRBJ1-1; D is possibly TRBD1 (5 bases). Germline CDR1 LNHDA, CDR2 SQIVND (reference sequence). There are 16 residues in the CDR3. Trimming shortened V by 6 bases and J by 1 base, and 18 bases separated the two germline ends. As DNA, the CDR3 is TGTGCCAGTAGCCACGTTGGGGCCACAGAGAACACTGAAGCTTTCTTT. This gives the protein CASSHVGATENTEAFF.

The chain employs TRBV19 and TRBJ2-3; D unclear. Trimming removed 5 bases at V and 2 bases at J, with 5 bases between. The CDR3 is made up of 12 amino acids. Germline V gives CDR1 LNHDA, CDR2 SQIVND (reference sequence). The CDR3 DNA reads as TGTGCCAGTAGTCTAAACACAGATACGCAGTATTTT. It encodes CASSLNTDTQYF.

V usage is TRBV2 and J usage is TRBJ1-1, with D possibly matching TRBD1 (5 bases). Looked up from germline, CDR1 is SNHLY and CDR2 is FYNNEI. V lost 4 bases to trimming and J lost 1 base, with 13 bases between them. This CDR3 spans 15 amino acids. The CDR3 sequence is CASSGTSAKNTEAFF. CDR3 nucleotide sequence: TGTGCCAGCAGTGGGACATCTGCGAAGAACACTGAAGCTTTCTTT.

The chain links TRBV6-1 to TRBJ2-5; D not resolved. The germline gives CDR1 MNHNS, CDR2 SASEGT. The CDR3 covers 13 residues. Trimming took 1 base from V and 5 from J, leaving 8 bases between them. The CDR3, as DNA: TGTGCCAGCAGTGAAGGGATGAGGGAGACCCAGTACTTC. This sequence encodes CASSEGMRETQYF.

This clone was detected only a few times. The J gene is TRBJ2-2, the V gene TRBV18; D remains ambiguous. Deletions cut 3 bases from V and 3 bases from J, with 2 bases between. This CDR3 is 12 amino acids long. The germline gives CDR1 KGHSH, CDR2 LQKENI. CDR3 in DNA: TGTGCCAGCTCACCCGACACCGGGGAGCTGTTTTTT. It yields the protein CASSPDTGELFF.

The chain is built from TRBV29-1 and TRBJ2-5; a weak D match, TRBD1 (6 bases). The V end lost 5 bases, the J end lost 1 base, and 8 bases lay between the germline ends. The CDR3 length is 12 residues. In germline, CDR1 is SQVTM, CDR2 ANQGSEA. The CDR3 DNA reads TGCAGCGTTTCCAGGGGCCAAGAGACCCAGTACTTC. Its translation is CSVSRGQETQYF.

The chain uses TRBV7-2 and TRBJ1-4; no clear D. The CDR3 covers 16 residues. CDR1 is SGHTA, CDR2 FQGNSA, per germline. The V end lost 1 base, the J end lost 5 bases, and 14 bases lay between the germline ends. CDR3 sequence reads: CASSLVSQLGNEKLFF. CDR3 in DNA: TGTGCCAGCAGCTTAGTATCGCAGCTAGGAAATGAAAAACTGTTTTTT.

The CDR3 nucleotides are TGCGCCAGCAGCCAAGCGGGACAGGATCGCACAGATACGCAGTATTTT. Its protein product is CASSQAGQDRTDTQYF. This chain joins TRBV4-1 and TRBJ2-3; TRBD1 matches 8 bases. The CDR3 consists of 16 residues. The ends lost 1 base at V and 1 base at J; junction bases unmatched: 4. Germline loops: CDR1 MGHRA, CDR2 YSYEKL.

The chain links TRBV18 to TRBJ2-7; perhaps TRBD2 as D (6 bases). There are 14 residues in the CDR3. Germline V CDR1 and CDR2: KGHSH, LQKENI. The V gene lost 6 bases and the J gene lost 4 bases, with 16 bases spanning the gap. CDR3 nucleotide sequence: TGTGCCAGCTCCCGGGGGTCGAAGGCTTACGAGCAGTACTTC. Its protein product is CASSRGSKAYEQYF.

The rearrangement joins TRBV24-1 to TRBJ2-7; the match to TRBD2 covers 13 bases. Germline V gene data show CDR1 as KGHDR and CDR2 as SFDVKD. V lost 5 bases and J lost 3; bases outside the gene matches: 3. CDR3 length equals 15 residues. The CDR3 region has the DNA TGTGCCACCAGTGCGGGACTAGCGGGAAGCTACGAGCAGTACTTC. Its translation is CATSAGLAGSYEQYF.

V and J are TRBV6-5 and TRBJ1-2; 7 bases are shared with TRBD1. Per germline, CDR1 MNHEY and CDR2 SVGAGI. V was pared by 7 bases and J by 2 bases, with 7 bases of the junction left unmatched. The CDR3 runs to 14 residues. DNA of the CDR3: TGTGCCAGCATACTCCTGACAGGGAACTATGGCTACACCTTC. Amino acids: CASILLTGNYGYTF.

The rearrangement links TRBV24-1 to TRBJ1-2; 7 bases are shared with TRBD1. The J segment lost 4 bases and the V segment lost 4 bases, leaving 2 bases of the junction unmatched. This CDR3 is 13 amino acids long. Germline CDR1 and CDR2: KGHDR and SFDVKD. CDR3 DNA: TGTGCCACCAGTGACGCAGGGGGCTATGGCTACACCTTC. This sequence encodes CATSDAGGYGYTF.